What follows describes a single TCR beta chain. Its antigen is undetermined. CD45RO negativity and positive selection for CCR7 defined naive CD8 cells, a population that excluded terminally differentiated effector memory CD45RA+ cells. The sample belongs to a study of shared clonotypes between healthy human individuals. General study findings and limits: The authors sampled blood alone, and tissue repertoires likely differ. Naive subsets generally exceeded memory subsets in estimated richness.

At the deep level, the assay was run. Genomic DNA from each subset was divided evenly over several immunoSEQ plates. The protocol was immunoSEQ multiplex PCR, while the TCRdb copy is restricted to in-frame clones and leaves out a portion. The sample records roughly 2.1 million clones, 90% to 95% being singletons. The CDR3 has 16 residues. Trimming removed 0 bases from V and 3 bases from J, with 12 bases in between. Per the germline V gene, CDR1 is LNHNV and CDR2 is YYDKDF (reference sequence). The clonotype originates from a young man in good health. Some clones in this sample may be carry-over from other donors' samples. Sequenced sample: naive CD8+ T cells from PBMCs. J is TRBJ2-1 and V is TRBV15; no firm D call. CDR3 nucleotide sequence: TGTGCCACCAGCAGAGATCCCCTAGAGCGCTACAATGAGCAGTTCTTC. Its protein product is CATSRDPLERYNEQFF.